This T cell receptor (beta chain) was captured in a study of Ad26.COV2.S vaccination and SARS-CoV-2 variants. Treatment in this sample: 19 received Ad26.COV2.S at low or high dose, single or two shots; roughly 5 received placebo; per-sample allocation not given. Sampling was performed 63 days after the first vaccine or placebo injection. Trimming stripped 4 bases from V and 7 bases from J, with 15 bases between. CDR1 is SGHDT and CDR2 is YYEEEE in the germline V gene. CDR3 length: 14 amino acids. Sequencing was performed with immunoSEQ multiplex PCR; in TCRdb, only in-frame clones are kept and a portion is missing. The sample includes 500,000 or so clones, roughly 89% seen only once; the top ten take 9.5% to 15%.

Sequences were derived from peripheral blood, sampled in a trial of Ad26.COV2.S vaccine versus placebo. This chain connects TRBV5-6 to TRBJ2-4; a weak D match, TRBD2 (6 bases). The receptor comes from a person between 18 and 65 years old who received the Ad26.COV2.S COVID-19 vaccine or a placebo. The CDR3 spells CASSEGGLVNIQYF. For the CDR3, the DNA is TGTGCCAGCAGCGAGGGAGGTTTAGTTAACATTCAGTACTTC.